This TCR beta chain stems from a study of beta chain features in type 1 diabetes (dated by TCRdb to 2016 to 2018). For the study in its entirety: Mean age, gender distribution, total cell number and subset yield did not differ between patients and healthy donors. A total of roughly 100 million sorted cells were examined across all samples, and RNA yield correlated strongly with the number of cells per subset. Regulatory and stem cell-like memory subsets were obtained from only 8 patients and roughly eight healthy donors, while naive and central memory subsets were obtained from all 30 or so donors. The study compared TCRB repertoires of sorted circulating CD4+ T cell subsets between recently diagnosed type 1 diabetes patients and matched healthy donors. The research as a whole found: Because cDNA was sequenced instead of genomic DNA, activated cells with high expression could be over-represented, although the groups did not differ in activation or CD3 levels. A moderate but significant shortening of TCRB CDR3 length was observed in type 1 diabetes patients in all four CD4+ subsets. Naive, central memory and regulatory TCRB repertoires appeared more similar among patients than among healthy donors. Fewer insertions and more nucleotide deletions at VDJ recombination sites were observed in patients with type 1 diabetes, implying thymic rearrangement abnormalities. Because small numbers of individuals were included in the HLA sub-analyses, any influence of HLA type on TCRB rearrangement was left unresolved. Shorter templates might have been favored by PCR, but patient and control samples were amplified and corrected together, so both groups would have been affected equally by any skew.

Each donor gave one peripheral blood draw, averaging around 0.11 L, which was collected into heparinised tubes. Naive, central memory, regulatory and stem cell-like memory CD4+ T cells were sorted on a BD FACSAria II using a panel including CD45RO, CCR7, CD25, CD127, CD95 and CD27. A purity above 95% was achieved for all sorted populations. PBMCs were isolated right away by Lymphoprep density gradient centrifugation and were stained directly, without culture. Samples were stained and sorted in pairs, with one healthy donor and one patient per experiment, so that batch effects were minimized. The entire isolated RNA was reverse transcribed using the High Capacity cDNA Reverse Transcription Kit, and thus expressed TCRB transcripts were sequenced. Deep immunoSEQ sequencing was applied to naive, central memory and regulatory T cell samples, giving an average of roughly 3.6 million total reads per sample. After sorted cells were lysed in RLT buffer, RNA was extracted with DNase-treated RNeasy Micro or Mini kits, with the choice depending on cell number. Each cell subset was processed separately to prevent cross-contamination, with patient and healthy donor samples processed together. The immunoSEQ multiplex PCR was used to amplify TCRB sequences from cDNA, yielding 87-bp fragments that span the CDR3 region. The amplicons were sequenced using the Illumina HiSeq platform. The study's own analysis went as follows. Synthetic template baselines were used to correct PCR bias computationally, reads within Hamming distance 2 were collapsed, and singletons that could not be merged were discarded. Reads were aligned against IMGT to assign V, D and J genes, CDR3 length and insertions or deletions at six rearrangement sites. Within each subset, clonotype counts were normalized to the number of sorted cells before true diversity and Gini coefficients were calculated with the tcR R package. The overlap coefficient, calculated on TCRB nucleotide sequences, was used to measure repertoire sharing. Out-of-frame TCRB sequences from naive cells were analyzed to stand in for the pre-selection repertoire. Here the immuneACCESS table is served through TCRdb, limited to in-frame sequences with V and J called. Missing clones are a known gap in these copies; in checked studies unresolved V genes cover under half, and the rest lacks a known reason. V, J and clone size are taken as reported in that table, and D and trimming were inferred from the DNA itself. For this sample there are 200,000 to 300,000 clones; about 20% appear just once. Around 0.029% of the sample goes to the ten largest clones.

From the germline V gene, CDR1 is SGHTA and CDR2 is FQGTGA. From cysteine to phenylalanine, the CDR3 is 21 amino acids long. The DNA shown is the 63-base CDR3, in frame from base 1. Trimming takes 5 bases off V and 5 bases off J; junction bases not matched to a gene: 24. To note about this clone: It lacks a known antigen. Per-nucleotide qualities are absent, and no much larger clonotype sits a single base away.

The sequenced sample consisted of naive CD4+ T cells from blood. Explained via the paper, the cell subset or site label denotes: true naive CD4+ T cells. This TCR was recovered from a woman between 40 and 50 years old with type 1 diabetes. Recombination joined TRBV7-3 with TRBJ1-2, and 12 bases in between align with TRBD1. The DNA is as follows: TGTGCCAGCAGCCCCGACCAACCTGGACCGGGACAGGGGGCTAGGGGGTATGGCTACACCTTC. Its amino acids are CASSPDQPGPGQGARGYGYTF.